This T cell receptor beta chain originates from a study of vaccination and CD4 T cells after COVID-19. Study information: SARS-CoV-2 was confirmed by nasal swab PCR; disease was mild in several, severe in one.

The CDR3 contains 16 residues. An Oncomine TCR Beta short-read assay was used to sequence the DNA from cultured CD4+ T cells. From the PCR reads, TCRdb called clonotypes with MiXCR, one entry per CDR3 protein. The data hold approximately 19,000 distinct CDR3 sequences, with approximately 48% observed a single time. Study-wide results and caveats: Median reactive clonotypes, those recognizing SARS-CoV-2, rose from around 21 to 38, not significantly.

This clonotype has a handful of counts. The antigen remains unidentified. Treatment defined: approximately nine-day PBMC culture with coronavirus spike peptide pools or control peptides (ViraFEST assay). Peptide pools at 8.5 to 10 ug/ml stimulated under 2.5 million PBMCs per well with 10 IU/ml IL-2. Sequences were derived from CD4+ T cells from blood, cultured in vitro, sampled after SARS-CoV-2 vaccination. The chain recombines TRBV21-1 with TRBJ1-1; TRBD1, the D gene given by the table, was not confirmed from the DNA. TRBV21-1 is deemed a pseudogene. The sequence was collected from a human donor who had recovered from COVID-19. CDR3: CATPRRSHGMNTEAFF. The CDR3 nucleotides read TGTGCCACCCCCCGCAGGTCGCACGGGATGAACACTGAAGCTTTCTTT.